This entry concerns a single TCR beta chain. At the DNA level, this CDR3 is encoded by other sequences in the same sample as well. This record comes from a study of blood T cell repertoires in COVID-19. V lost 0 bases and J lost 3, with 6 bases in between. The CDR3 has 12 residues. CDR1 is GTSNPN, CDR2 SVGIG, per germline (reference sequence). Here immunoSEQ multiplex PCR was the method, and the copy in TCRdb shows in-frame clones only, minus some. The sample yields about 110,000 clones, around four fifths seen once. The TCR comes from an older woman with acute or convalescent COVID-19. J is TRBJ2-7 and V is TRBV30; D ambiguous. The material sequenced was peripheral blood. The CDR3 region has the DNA TGTGCCTGGAGTGTATCCTTCTACGAGCAGTACTTC. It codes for CAWSVSFYEQYF.